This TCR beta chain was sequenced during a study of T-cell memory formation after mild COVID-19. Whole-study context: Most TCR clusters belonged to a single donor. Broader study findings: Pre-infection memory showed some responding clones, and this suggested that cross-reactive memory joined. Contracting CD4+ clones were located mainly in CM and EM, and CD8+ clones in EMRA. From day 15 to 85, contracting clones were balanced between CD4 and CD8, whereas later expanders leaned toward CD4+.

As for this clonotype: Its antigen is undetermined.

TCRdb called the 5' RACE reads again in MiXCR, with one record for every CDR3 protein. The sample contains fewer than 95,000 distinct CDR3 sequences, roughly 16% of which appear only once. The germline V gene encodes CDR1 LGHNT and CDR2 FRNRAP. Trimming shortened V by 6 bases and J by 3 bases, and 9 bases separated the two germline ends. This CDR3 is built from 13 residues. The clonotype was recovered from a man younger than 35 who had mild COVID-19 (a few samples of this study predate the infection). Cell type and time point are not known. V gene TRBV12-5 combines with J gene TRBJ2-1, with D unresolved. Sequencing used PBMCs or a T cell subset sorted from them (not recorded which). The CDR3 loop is CASGPKIYNEQFF. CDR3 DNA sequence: TGTGCTAGTGGACCCAAAATCTACAATGAGCAGTTCTTC. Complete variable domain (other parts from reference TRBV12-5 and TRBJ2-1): DARVTQTPRHKVTEMGQEVTMRCQPILGHNTVFWYRQTMMQGLELLAYFRNRAPLDDSGMPKDRFSAEMPDATLATLKIQPSEPRDSAVYFCASGPKIYNEQFFGPGTRLTVL.